A selection of T cell receptor beta chains follows, all from one sample in a study of PD-1 blockade in classical Hodgkin lymphoma. Method: immunoSEQ multiplex PCR; TCRdb's copy keeps in-frame clones and lacks some. This sample has about 30,000 clones, with 55% to 75% found just once. Sequencing used peripheral blood mononuclear cells (PBMCs), obtained before the second cycle of nivolumab. Source of these receptors: a human donor with classical Hodgkin lymphoma. Each CDR3 is given with its conserved first and last residue. A D gene is named only where the DNA matches it firmly. Only part of the rows carry a size: once, few, many, or a class if the clone is expanded.

TRBJ1-4 TRBV14 NA TRBD1 TGTGCCAGCAGACCGGGACAGGGTAATAGATACAATGAAAAACTGTTTTTT CASRPGQGNRYNEKLFF
TRBJ2-3 TRBV5-8 NA NA TGTGCCAGCAGCTTGGGCTACACAGATACGCAGTATTTT CASSLGYTDTQYF
TRBJ2-7 TRBV7-9 NA NA TGTGCCAGCAGCCTACCCCTCTCCTACGAGCAGTACTTC CASSLPLSYEQYF
TRBJ1-1 TRBV19 NA NA TGTGCCAGCTTTGACACTAGGAACACTGAAGCTTTCTTT CASFDTRNTEAFF
TRBJ1-1 TRBV6-5 once NA TGTGCCTCGAGGGACGGCCACACTGAAGCTTTCTTT CASRDGHTEAFF
TRBJ1-5 TRBV7-3 NA NA TGTGCCAGCAGCTTAGGGCCAAATCAGCCCCAGCATTTT CASSLGPNQPQHF
TRBJ1-2 TRBV6-5 few NA TGTGCCACCGTAGTATCAAACTATGGCTACACCTTC CATVVSNYGYTF
TRBJ1-1 TRBV18 NA NA TGTGCCAGCGCCCGAAGCGGGTTGGACACTGAAGCTTTCTTT CASARSGLDTEAFF
TRBJ1-5 TRBV28 NA NA TGTGCCAGCAGTTTGGCAGGTCTAAAGGGGCAGCCCCAGCATTTT CASSLAGLKGQPQHF
TRBJ2-1 TRBV7-2 few TRBD2 TGTGCCAGCAGCCTCGGACTAGCAAAGGGTGAGCAGTTCTTC CASSLGLAKGEQFF
TRBJ2-4 TRBV4-1 NA NA TGCGCCAGCAGCCAAGTGGTATCCATAGCCAAAAACATTCAGTACTTC CASSQVVSIAKNIQYF
TRBJ1-1 TRBV2 NA TRBD1 TGTGCCAGCAGATGGACAGGGAACACTGAAGCTTTCTTT CASRWTGNTEAFF
TRBJ2-3 TRBV5-6 NA TRBD2 TGTGCCAGCAGCTCCTTGGCCGGACTAGCCACTAGCACAGATACGCAGTATTTT CASSSLAGLATSTDTQYF
TRBJ2-1 TRBV14 NA TRBD2 TGTGCCAGCAGCCAAAGTGGCGGGGGGGCTTATGAGCAGTTCTTC CASSQSGGGAYEQFF
TRBJ1-1 TRBV7-2 few NA TGTGCCAGCAGCTTAAGGAACCTGAACACTGAAGCTTTCTTT CASSLRNLNTEAFF
TRBJ2-3 TRBV6-5 NA NA TGTGCCAGCAGGCTCGACACCACGGGGGAGCAGTATTTT CASRLDTTGEQYF
TRBJ2-2 TRBV2 NA NA TGTGCCAGCAGGCCCTGGGGAACGACCGGGGAGCTGTTTTTT CASRPWGTTGELFF
TRBJ2-3 TRBV5-4 once NA TGTGCCAGCAGCCCCAGGGGGGGGGCGCCAACAGATACGCAGTATTTT CASSPRGGAPTDTQYF
TRBJ2-4 TRBV11-2 NA NA TGTGCCAGCAGCTTAGCCCTAGCGCCCGATCGGAACATTCAGTACTTC CASSLALAPDRNIQYF
TRBJ2-1 TRBV21-1 NA NA TGTGCCAGCAGTTATAAGAGCTCCTACAATGAGCAGTTCTTC CASSYKSSYNEQFF
TRBJ2-5 TRBV6-1 NA NA TGTGCCAGCTCGAGGGGTTGGTCGGAGACCCAGTACTTC CASSRGWSETQYF
TRBJ2-5 TRBV18 NA NA TGTGCCAGCTCACTTAAATTCCGCCAAGAGACCCAGTACTTC CASSLKFRQETQYF
TRBJ1-2 TRBV5-4 NA NA TGTGCCAGCAGCTTGCGGTACAGTAGCAATGGCTACACCTTC CASSLRYSSNGYTF
TRBJ2-1 TRBV27 few TRBD2 TGTGCCAGCAGTCCTCTTTATAGCGGGGGGGCCCACAATGAGCAGTTCTTC CASSPLYSGGAHNEQFF
TRBJ1-2 TRBV29-1 NA NA TGCAGCACCAGGGGAGCTAACTATGGCTACACCTTC CSTRGANYGYTF
TRBJ2-1 TRBV7-2 NA NA TGTGCCAGCAGCTTTGGGGTAGGTGAGCAGTTCTTC CASSFGVGEQFF
TRBJ1-5 TRBV6-1 NA TRBD1 TGTGCCAGCAGTGAAGAGGAGGGACAGGGGCACCAGCCCCAGCATTTT CASSEEEGQGHQPQHF
TRBJ2-2 TRBV2 NA TRBD1 TGTGCCAGCAGCGCACAGGGGGTTTCGAACACCGGGGAGCTGTTTTTT CASSAQGVSNTGELFF
TRBJ1-4 TRBV28 few NA TGTGCCAGCAGTTATTCAGGGACGGTTTGGGAAAAACTGTTTTTT CASSYSGTVWEKLFF
TRBJ1-5 TRBV28 NA NA TGTGCCAGCAGTTGGGAGCAGGGACCCCAGCATTTT CASSWEQGPQHF
TRBJ2-1 TRBV7-2 NA NA TGTGCCAGCAGCTTAACAGGCGATGAGCAGTTCTTC CASSLTGDEQFF
TRBJ1-6 TRBV5-6 NA NA TGTGCCAGCAGCTTGGAGCGAACACTTTCCTATAATTCACCCCTCCACTTT CASSLERTLSYNSPLHF
TRBJ1-1 TRBV7-9 NA NA TGTGCCAGCAGCCAGGGACATTACACTGAAGCTTTCTTT CASSQGHYTEAFF
TRBJ1-2 TRBV28 NA NA TGTGCCAGCAGTCTCTCCCGGGGGCTGGATGGCTACACCTTC CASSLSRGLDGYTF
TRBJ2-7 TRBV18 NA NA TGTGCCAGCTCACTCCTCACAGACTCCTACGAGCAGTACTTC CASSLLTDSYEQYF
TRBJ2-5 TRBV5-6 NA NA TGTGCCAGCAGCTTGCTTGGGATGGGGACCCAGTACTTC CASSLLGMGTQYF
TRBJ2-6 TRBV13 once TRBD2 TGTGCCAGCAGCCAAGGGCCGGGACTAGCTAGCTCTGGGGCCAACGTCCTGACTTTC CASSQGPGLASSGANVLTF
TRBJ1-2 TRBV28 few NA TGTGCCAGCAGTTTATCATCAGATTTTAACTATGGCTACACCTTC CASSLSSDFNYGYTF
TRBJ2-3 TRBV5-1 NA TRBD1 TGCGCCAGCAGCTCCCGGACAGGGCATGCAGATACGCAGTATTTT CASSSRTGHADTQYF
TRBJ1-1 TRBV27 NA NA TGTGCCAGCAGTTTAACGAATGGTGGCACTGAAGCTTTCTTT CASSLTNGGTEAFF
TRBJ1-1 TRBV11-1 NA NA TGTGCCAGCAGCACCGGGGGGGTTACTGAAGCTTTCTTT CASSTGGVTEAFF
TRBJ1-2 TRBV5-4 NA NA TGTGCCAGCAGCTCGGACTACTATGGCTACACCTTC CASSSDYYGYTF
TRBJ2-5 TRBV7-2 NA TRBD1 TGTGCCAGCAGCATATTATGGGGACAGCAAGAGACCCAGTACTTC CASSILWGQQETQYF